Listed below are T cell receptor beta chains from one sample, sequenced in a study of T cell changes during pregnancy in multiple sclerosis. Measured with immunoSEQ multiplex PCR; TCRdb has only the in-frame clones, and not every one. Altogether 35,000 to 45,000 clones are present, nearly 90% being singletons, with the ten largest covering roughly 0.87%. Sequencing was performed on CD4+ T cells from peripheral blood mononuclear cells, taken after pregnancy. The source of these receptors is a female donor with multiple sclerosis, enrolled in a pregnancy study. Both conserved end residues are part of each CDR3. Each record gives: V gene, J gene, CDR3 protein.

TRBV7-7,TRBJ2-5,CASSFHGQGEETQYF
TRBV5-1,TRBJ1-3,CASSSGARGNTIYF
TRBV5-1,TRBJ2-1,CASSSTVSSYNEQFF
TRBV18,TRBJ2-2,CASSPSGQGNTGELFF
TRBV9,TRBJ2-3,CASSVGASGGAGGTDTQYF
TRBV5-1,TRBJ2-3,CASRPRDSPTDTQYF
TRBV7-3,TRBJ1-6,CASSPPDRSYNSPLHF
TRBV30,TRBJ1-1,CAWSLAWYQAFF
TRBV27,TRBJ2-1,CASSLLAGSSSYNEQFF
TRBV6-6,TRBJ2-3,CASRGGADTQYF
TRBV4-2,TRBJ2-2,CASSQVEGEGTGELFF
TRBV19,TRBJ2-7,CASSPPGSYEQYF
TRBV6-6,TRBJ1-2,CASSYAGEYGYTF
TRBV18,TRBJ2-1,CASSPLAQDNEQFF
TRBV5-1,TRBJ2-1,CASSLSGVDEQFF
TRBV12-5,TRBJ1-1,CASAVPRTTEAFF
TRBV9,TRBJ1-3,CASSVGSGGNTIYF
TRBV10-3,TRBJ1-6,CATSPRTEGSPLHF
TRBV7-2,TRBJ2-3,CASSLIGSGGTADTQYF
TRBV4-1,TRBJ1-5,CASSQREASNQPQHF